The 11 T cell receptor beta chains below all came from one sample that was sequenced in a study of esophageal squamous cell carcinoma under preoperative chemotherapy. TCRdb used MiXCR to reprocess the PCR reads, holding one entry per CDR3 protein. The sample has some 16,000 distinct CDR3 sequences; 60% are singletons. Time point: before preoperative PTX-NDP chemotherapy. Sample collection was performed from a patient given preoperative chemotherapy. The source of these receptors is a human donor with esophageal squamous cell carcinoma. The donor label of this sample is uncertain.

This clonotype was counted once. The chain is built from TRBV12-3 or TRBV12-4 and TRBJ2-1; D unresolved. The DNA end is a closer match to TRBJ2-7, so the J assignment may be wrong. The CDR3 length is 16 residues. As DNA, the CDR3 is TGTGCCAGCACCCTGCTGGGCAGTTCTTCCTACAATGAGCAGTACTTC. Amino acids: CASTLLGSSSYNEQYF.

The rearrangement joins TRBV27 to TRBJ2-1; D tentatively fits TRBD1 or TRBD2 (5 bases each). The germline V gene encodes CDR1 MNHEY and CDR2 SMNVEV (reference sequence). V was trimmed by 0 bases and J by 6 bases, leaving 15 bases between them. This CDR3 has 16 residues. CDR3 nucleotides: TGTGCCAGCAGTTTATCGGACATAGGACGGGGCAATGAGCAGTTCTTC. Amino acid sequence: CASSLSDIGRGNEQFF.

The DNA of the CDR3 is TGTGCCAGCAGTGAAGCTAGCGGGGGGGCCGGGGCGCAGTATTTT. Translated, it gives CASSEASGGAGAQYF. The chain uses TRBV6-1 and TRBJ2-3; the match to TRBD2 covers 11 bases. With V trimmed by 0 bases and J by 10 bases, 6 bases remained unmatched. The CDR3 has 15 residues. In germline, CDR1 is MNHNS, CDR2 SASEGT.

With regard to this clonotype: One end of the junction fails to match germline, which may point to a read error. The chain carries TRBV6-1 and TRBJ2-5, with D perhaps being TRBD1 or TRBD2 (6 bases each). CDR1 and CDR2 from the germline V gene are MNHNS and SASEGT. This CDR3 comprises 16 residues. CDR3 sequence: CASRGIEGGGEETQYF. The CDR3 DNA is TGTGCCAGCAGGGGCATCGAGGGGGGTGGGGAAGAGACGCAGTATTTC.

This clonotype was detected only a few times. The chain couples TRBV5-1 to TRBJ2-1, with 12 bases lining up with TRBD2. The J call may be wrong; the DNA end is better matched by TRBJ2-5. CDR3 length: 18 residues. Germline V CDR1 and CDR2: SGHRS, YFSETQ. The CDR3 DNA sequence: TGCGCCAGCAGCTTGGCCCTATCTAGCGGGGGGGCCGTGGAGACCCAGTACTTC. Protein: CASSLALSSGGAVETQYF.

This rearrangement joins TRBV5-1 to TRBJ2-1; 7 bases align to TRBD1. The DNA matches TRBJ2-5 better at its end, which makes the J call doubtful. This CDR3 is 12 amino acids long. Germline V gene lookup returns CDR1 SGHRS and CDR2 YFSETQ. CDR3 in amino acids: CASSLRDSPQYF. The CDR3 DNA sequence: TGCGCCAGCAGCTTGAGGGACAGCCCCCAGTACTTC.

This chain joins TRBV6-5 and TRBJ2-2, with a weak D call TRBD2 (5 bases). The J call may be faulty, since TRBJ2-3 better matches the DNA end. Per the germline V gene, CDR1 is MNHEY and CDR2 is SVGAGI. The CDR3 extends over 14 amino acids. CDR3 region: CASGWGGSTGAQYF. CDR3 DNA: TGTGCCAGCGGTTGGGGTGGGAGCACCGGGGCGCAGTATTTT.

This clonotype occurred many times. The J gene is TRBJ2-3, the V gene TRBV7-2, with D uncertain. The length of the CDR3 is 13 residues. The germline gives CDR1 SGHTA, CDR2 FQGNSA. The germline V and J ends were trimmed by 2 bases and 14 bases, with 17 bases remaining between them. In DNA, the CDR3 is TGTGCCAGCAGCTTACTTATGTCGGAGACCCCGTATTTT. Translating gives CASSLLMSETPYF.

The chain combines TRBV6-1 with TRBJ1-6, with D hard to call. Germline CDR1 and CDR2: MNHNS and SASEGT. The CDR3 is 15 amino acids. V was shortened by 6 bases and J by 6 bases, with 15 bases between the two germline ends. The CDR3 sequence is CASSPRAQINSPLHF. CDR3 bases: TGTGCCAGCAGCCCCCGGGCTCAGATTAATTCACCCCTCCACTTT.

V gene TRBV6-1 combines with J gene TRBJ2-1, with D tentatively TRBD2 (5 bases). CDR1 and CDR2 from the germline V gene are MNHNS and SASEGT. The V end was cut by 8 bases, the J end by 15 bases, with 20 bases between. The CDR3 loop spans 12 amino acids. The CDR3 nucleotides read TGTGCCAGCGGCCCGGCTGGGGAGCTACCGTTCTTC. Protein: CASGPAGELPFF.

As concerns this clonotype: The germline gene is not matched at one end of the junction; a read error may be the cause. The chain recombines TRBV6-1 with TRBJ2-3; tentatively, D is TRBD1 or TRBD2 (5 bases each). The CDR3 sequence is 15 residues long. Per the germline V gene, CDR1 is MNHNS and CDR2 is SASEGT. Here the CDR3 DNA reads TGTGCCGGCAGCAGAGGGGCGGGCGACACAGAGACGCAGTATTTT. Translation gives CAGSRGAGDTETQYF.